This TCR beta chain originates from a study of blood T cell repertoires in COVID-19. Study-level background: PBMCs, B-cell-depleted T cells, or T cells were the source of the cDNA or gDNA that made up the material.

Produced via immunoSEQ multiplex PCR; TCRdb's table is partial and in-frame only. The top ten clones hold 1.2% of a sample with more than 300,000 clones, 88% of them seen once. Looked up from germline, CDR1 is GTSNPN and CDR2 is SVGIG (reference sequence). V gave up 1 base and J gave up 1 base, with 7 bases separating them. The CDR3 covers 13 residues. The study recruited people aged about 18 to 89 years across around 24 US areas. The clonotype was recovered from a woman aged 18-29 years who had recovered from COVID-19. Sequenced input: PBMCs or T cells enriched from blood (not recorded which). The chain joins TRBV30 to TRBJ1-1; D not certain. The CDR3: CAWSGTQNTEAFF. CDR3 DNA sequence: TGTGCCTGGAGTGGAACACAGAACACTGAAGCTTTCTTT.